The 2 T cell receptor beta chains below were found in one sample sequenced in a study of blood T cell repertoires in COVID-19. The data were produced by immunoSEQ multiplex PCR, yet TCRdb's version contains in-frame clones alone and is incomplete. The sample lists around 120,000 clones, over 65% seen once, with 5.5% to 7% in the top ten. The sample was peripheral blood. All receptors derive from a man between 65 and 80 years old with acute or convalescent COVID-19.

For the CDR3, the DNA is TGTGCCAGCAGTTTTTCTAGGAACACTGAAGCTTTCTTT. Translation: CASSFSRNTEAFF. V usage is TRBV12-3 or TRBV12-4 and J usage is TRBJ1-1; D remains unclear. The CDR3 contains 13 residues. Trimming removed 3 bases from V and 1 base from J, with 6 bases in between.

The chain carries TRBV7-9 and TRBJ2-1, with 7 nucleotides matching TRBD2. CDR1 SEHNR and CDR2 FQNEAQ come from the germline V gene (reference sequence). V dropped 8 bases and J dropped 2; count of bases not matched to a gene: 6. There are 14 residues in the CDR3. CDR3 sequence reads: CASSASGPYNEQFF. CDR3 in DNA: TGTGCCAGCTCCGCTAGCGGCCCCTACAATGAGCAGTTCTTC.